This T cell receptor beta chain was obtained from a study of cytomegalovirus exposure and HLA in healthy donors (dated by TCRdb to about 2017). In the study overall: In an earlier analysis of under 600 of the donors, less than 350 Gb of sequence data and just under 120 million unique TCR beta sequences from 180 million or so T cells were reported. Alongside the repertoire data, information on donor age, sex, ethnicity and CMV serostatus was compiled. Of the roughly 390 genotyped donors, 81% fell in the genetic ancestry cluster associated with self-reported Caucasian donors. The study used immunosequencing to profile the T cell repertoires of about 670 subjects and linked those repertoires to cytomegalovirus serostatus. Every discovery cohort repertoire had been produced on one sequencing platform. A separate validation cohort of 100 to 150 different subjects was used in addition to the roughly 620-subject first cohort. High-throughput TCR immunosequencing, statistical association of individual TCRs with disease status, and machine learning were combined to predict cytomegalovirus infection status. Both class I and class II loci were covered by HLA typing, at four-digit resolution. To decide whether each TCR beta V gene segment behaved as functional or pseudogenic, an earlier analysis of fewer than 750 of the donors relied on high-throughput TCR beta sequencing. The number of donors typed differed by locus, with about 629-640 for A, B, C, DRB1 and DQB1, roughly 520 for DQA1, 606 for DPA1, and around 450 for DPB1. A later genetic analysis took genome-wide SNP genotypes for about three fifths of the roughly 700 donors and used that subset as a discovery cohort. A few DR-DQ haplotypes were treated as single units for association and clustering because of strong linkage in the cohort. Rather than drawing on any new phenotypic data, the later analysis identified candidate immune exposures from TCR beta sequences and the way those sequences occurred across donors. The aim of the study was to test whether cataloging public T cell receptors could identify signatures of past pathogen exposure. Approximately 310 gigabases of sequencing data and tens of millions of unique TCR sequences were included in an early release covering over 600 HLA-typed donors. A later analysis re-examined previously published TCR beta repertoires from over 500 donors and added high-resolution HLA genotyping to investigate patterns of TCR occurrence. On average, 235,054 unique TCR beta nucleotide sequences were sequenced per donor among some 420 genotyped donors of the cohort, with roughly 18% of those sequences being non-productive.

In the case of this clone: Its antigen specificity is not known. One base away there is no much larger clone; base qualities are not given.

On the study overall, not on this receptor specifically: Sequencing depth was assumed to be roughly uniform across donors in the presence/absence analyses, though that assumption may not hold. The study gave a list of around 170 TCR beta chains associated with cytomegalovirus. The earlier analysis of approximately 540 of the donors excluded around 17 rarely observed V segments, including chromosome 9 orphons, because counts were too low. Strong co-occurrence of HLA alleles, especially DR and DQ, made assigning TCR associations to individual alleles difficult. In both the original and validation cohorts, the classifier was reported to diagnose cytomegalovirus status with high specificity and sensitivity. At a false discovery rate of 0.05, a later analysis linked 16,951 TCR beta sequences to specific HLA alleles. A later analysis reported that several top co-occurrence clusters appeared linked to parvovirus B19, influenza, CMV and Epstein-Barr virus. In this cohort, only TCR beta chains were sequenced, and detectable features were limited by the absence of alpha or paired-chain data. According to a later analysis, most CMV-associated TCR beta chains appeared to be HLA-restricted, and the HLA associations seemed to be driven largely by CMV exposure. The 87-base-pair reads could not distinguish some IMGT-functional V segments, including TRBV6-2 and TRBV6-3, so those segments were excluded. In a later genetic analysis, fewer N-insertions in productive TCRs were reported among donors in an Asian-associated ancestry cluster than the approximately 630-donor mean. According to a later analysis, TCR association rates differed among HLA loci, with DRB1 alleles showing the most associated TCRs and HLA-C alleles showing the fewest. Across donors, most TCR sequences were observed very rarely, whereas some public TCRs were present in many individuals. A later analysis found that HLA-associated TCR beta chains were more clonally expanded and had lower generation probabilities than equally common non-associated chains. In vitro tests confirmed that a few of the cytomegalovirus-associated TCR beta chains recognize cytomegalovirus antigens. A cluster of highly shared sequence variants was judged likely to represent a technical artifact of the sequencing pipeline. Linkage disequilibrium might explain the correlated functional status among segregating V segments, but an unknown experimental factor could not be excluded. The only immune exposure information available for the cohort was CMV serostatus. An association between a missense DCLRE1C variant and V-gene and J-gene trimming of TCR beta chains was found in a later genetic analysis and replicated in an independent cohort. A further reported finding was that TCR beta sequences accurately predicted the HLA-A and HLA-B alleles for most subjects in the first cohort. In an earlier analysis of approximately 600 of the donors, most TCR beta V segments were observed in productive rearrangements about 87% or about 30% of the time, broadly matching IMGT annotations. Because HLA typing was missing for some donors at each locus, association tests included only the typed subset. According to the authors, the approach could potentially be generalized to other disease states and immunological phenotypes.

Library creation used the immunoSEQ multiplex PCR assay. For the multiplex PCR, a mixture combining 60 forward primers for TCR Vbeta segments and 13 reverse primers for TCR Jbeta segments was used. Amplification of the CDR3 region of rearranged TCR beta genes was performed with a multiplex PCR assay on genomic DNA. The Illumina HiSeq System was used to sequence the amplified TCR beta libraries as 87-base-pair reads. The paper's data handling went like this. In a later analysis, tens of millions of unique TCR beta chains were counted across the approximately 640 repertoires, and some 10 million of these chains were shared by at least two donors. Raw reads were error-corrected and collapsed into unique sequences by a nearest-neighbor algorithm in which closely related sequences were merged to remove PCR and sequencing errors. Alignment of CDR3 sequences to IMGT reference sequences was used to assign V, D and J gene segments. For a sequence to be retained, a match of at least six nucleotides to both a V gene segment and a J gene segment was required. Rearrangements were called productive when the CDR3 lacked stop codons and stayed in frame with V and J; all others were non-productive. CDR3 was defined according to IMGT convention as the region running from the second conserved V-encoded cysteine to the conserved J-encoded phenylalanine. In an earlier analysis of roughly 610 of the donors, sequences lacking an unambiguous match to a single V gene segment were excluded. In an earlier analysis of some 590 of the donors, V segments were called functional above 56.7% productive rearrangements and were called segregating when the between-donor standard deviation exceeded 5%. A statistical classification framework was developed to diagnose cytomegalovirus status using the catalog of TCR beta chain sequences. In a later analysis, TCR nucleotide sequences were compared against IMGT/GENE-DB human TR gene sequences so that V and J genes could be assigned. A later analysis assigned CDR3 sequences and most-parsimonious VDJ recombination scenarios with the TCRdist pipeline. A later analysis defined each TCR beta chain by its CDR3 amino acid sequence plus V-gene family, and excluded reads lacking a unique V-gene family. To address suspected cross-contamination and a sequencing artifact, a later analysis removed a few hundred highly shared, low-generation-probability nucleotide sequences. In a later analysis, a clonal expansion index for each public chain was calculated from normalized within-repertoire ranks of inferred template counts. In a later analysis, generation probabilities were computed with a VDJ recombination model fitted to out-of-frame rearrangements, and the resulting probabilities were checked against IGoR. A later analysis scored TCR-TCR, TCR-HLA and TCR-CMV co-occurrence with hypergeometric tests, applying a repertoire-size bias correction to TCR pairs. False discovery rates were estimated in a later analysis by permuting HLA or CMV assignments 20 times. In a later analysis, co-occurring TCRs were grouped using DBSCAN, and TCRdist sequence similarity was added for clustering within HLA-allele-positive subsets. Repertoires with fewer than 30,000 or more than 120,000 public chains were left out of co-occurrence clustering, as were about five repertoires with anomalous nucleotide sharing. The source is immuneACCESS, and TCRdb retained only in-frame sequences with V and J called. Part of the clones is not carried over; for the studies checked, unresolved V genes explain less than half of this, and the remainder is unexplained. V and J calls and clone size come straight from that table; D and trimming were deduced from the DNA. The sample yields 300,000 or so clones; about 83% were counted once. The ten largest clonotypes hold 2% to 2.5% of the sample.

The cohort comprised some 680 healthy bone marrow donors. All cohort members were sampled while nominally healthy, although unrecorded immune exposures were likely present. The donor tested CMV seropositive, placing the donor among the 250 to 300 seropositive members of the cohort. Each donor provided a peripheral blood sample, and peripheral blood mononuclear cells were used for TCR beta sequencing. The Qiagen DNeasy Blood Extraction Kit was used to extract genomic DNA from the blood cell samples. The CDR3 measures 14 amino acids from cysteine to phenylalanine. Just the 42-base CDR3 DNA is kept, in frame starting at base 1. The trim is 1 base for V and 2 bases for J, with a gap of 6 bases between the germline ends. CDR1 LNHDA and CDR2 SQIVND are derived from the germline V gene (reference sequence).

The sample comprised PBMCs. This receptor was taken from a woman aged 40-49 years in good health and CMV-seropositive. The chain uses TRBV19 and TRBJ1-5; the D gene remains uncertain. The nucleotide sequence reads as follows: TGTGCCAGTAGTATAGTCCGTGGCAATCAGCCCCAGCATTTT. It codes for CASSIVRGNQPQHF.